One sample yielded the 10 T cell receptor beta chains listed below, sequenced in a study of PD-1 blockade in classical Hodgkin lymphoma. This table comes from immunoSEQ multiplex PCR, and its TCRdb copy is limited to in-frame clones, with some not included. The table records 25,000 or so clones, about 74% of them present only once. No patient escaped relapse after autologous stem cell transplantation, and brentuximab vedotin exposure varied. By magnetic negative selection, CD4+ T cells were purified from thawed PBMCs. The specimen comprised CD4+ T cells from blood, sampled at baseline. The receptor source for this set is a human donor with classical Hodgkin lymphoma.

This clone was seen a handful of times. The chain links TRBV18 to TRBJ2-3; 7 positions match TRBD1. Germline CDR1 reads KGHSH; CDR2 reads LQKENI. Germline trimming cut 1 base from V and 3 bases from J; bases unmatched to any gene: 7. This CDR3 region has 16 residues. This CDR3 is CASSPRGTENTDTQYF. CDR3 coding DNA: TGTGCCAGCTCACCACGAGGGACAGAGAATACAGATACGCAGTATTTT.

The chain couples TRBV28 to TRBJ1-4; possibly TRBD1 for D (6 bases). CDR3 length: 15 residues. Looked up from germline, CDR1 is MDHEN and CDR2 is SYDVKM. V lost 1 base and J 6 bases, leaving 12 bases between the germline ends. CDR3 nucleotides: TGTGCCAGCAGTTTATACGGGGGCGAACATGAAAAACTGTTTTTT. It encodes CASSLYGGEHEKLFF.

The V gene is TRBV6-4, the J gene TRBJ2-1; possible D gene TRBD2, 7 bases. V gave up 6 bases and J gave up 7 bases, with 16 bases separating them. Germline CDR1 is MRHNA and CDR2 is SNTAGT. CDR3 length: 14 residues. CDR3 coding DNA: TGTGCCAGCAGGGAGGGGGGGCCGAATAATGAGCAGTTCTTC. Its translation: CASREGGPNNEQFF.

The chain recombines TRBV19 with TRBJ2-7, with 8 positions matching TRBD1. Trimming removed 5 bases from V and 6 bases from J; junction bases left unmatched: 12. This CDR3 contains 15 residues. The germline gives CDR1 LNHDA, CDR2 SQIVND (reference sequence). The chain's CDR3 is CASSQGQDLAREQYF. CDR3 nucleotides: TGTGCCAGTAGTCAGGGACAGGACCTCGCCCGCGAGCAGTACTTC.

The V gene is TRBV5-1, the J gene TRBJ2-7; no clear D. The CDR3 loop spans 13 amino acids. V lost 4 bases, J lost 0 bases, and 8 bases lay in between. Per the germline V gene, CDR1 is SGHRS and CDR2 is YFSETQ. The CDR3 sequence is CASSERSSYEQYF. CDR3 nucleotides: TGCGCCAGCAGCGAGAGGAGCTCCTACGAGCAGTACTTC. Together with reference TRBV5-1 and TRBJ2-7, the CDR3 gives the full variable domain: KAGVTQTPRYLIKTRGQQVTLSCSPISGHRSVSWYQQTPGQGLQFLFEYFSETQRNKGNFPGRFSGRQFSNSRSEMNVSTLELGDSALYLCASSERSSYEQYFGPGTRLTVT.

This chain connects TRBV7-6 to TRBJ1-2; D unclear. Germline loops: CDR1 SGHVS, CDR2 FNYEAQ. Trimming stripped 5 bases from V and 5 bases from J, with 15 bases between. The CDR3 totals 14 residues. In DNA, the CDR3 is TGTGCCAGCAGCCCATCTCCGCCGGCGTATGGCTACACCTTC. It specifies CASSPSPPAYGYTF.

The chain links TRBV6-1 to TRBJ2-3; 7 positions agree with TRBD1. This CDR3 has 14 amino acids. Looked up from germline, CDR1 is MNHNS and CDR2 is SASEGT. J was trimmed by 6 bases and V by 8 bases; bases with no gene match: 11. The CDR3 reads CASVTGVPWDTQYF. Written as DNA, the CDR3 is TGTGCCAGCGTCACAGGGGTCCCATGGGATACGCAGTATTTT.

This chain joins TRBV23-1 and TRBJ1-1, with D maybe TRBD1 (6 bases). TRBV23-1 carries the ORF label, with uncertain function. The V and J ends lost 8 bases and 0 bases respectively, with 25 bases between them. The CDR3 totals 18 residues. The CDR3 here is CASGRGGTGSHMNTEAFF. The CDR3 bases are TGCGCCAGCGGGCGCGGAGGTACAGGGAGTCATATGAACACTGAAGCTTTCTTT.

The gene calls are TRBV7-2 and TRBJ1-6; 8 nucleotides align to TRBD1. CDR3 length equals 15 residues. Germline values: CDR1 SGHTA, CDR2 FQGNSA. V lost 2 bases and J lost 8; bases outside the gene matches: 5. CDR3 DNA: TGTGCCAGCAGCTTAAGTACAGGGGGTGATTCACCCCTCCACTTT. This encodes CASSLSTGGDSPLHF.

This clone was picked up one time. This chain's CDR3 is CASSTWTGDLYGYTF. The CDR3 nucleotides read TGCGCCAGCAGCACCTGGACAGGGGACTTGTATGGCTACACCTTC. J is TRBJ1-2 and V is TRBV4-3, with 9 bases lining up with TRBD1. The germline V gene encodes CDR1 LGHNA and CDR2 YSLEER. V was pared by 5 bases and J by 5 bases, with 9 bases of the junction left unmatched. CDR3 length: 15 amino acids.